Presented here are 28 T cell receptor beta chains from one specimen sequenced in a study of blood T cell repertoires in COVID-19 (dated by TCRdb to about 2020). The receptor library was made with the immunoSEQ multiplex PCR assay. In TCRdb, the immuneACCESS table is reduced to in-frame sequences with V and J assigned. These tables do not hold every clone; where another copy was compared, an unresolved V gene accounts for under half, and the others remain unexplained. In all, the sample holds more than 250,000 clones, and roughly 87% of those were seen once. Of the sample, 1% is held by the ten largest clones. The sample taken for sequencing was peripheral blood. Every receptor here comes from a man between 50 and 59 years old with active or convalescent COVID-19.

The V call is TRBV5-1, the J call TRBJ1-1; TRBD1 matches 7 bases. Germline loops: CDR1 SGHRS, CDR2 YFSETQ. CDR3 length: 17 residues. J was trimmed by 1 base and V by 3 bases; bases with no gene match: 12. The CDR3 is CASSSTDRRQWNTEAFF. The DNA of the CDR3 is TGCGCCAGCAGCTCAACGGACAGGCGACAGTGGAACACTGAAGCTTTCTTT.

The chain recombines TRBV5-1 with TRBJ1-4; D gene unclear. V lost 0 bases and J lost 5, with 8 bases in between. Germline assignment: CDR1 SGHRS and CDR2 YFSETQ. The CDR3 is 14 amino acids. The CDR3 is CASSLDSTNEKLFF. CDR3 sequence (DNA): TGCGCCAGCAGCTTGGACTCCACCAATGAAAAACTGTTTTTT.

This clone came up a few times. The chain is built from TRBV27 and TRBJ2-7; D unresolved. The CDR3 sequence is 14 residues long. V shed 2 bases and J shed 3 bases, with 11 bases lying between them. Germline V CDR1 and CDR2: MNHEY, SMNVEV (reference sequence). CDR3 DNA: TGTGCCAGCAGTTTAAATGGGCGCATCTACGAGCAGTACTTC. This gives the protein CASSLNGRIYEQYF.

The chain carries TRBV2 and TRBJ2-7, with D possibly matching TRBD2 (6 bases). CDR3 length: 15 amino acids. V was shortened by 6 bases and J by 3 bases, with 18 bases between the two germline ends. Germline V gene data show CDR1 as SNHLY and CDR2 as FYNNEI. In DNA form, the CDR3 reads TGTGCCAGCAGGCTATCTGGGGGAGGAGACTACGAGCAGTACTTC. It specifies CASRLSGGGDYEQYF. Using reference TRBV2 and TRBJ2-7 for the parts outside the CDR3, the full variable domain is EPEVTQTPSHQVTQMGQEVILRCVPISNHLYFYWYRQILGQKVEFLVSFYNNEISEKSEIFDDQFSVERPDGSNFTLKIRSTKLEDSAMYFCASRLSGGGDYEQYFGPGTRLTVT.

This clone came up once. The chain carries TRBV28 and TRBJ2-2; 7 bases align to TRBD1. V lost 5 bases to trimming and J lost 4 bases; unmatched junction nucleotides: 7. Germline assignment: CDR1 MDHEN and CDR2 SYDVKM. CDR3 length: 15 residues. The CDR3 reads CASSKGQWLTGELFF. The CDR3 coding sequence is TGTGCCAGCAGTAAGGGACAGTGGCTCACCGGGGAGCTGTTTTTT.

V is TRBV6-5 and J is TRBJ1-2; D remains ambiguous. This CDR3 has 14 amino acids. Per the germline V gene, CDR1 is MNHEY and CDR2 is SVGAGI. The V and J ends lost 6 bases and 6 bases respectively, with 17 bases between them. The CDR3 sequence: CASRGMEGSDGYTF. The CDR3 nucleotides read TGTGCCAGCAGGGGAATGGAGGGATCAGATGGCTACACCTTC.

The V and J genes are TRBV27 and TRBJ1-4; TRBD1 is a possible D gene (6 bases). V lost 0 bases and J 3 bases, leaving 11 bases between the germline ends. Germline-derived CDR1 and CDR2 are MNHEY and SMNVEV (reference sequence). The CDR3 loop spans 16 amino acids. The CDR3 spells CASSLSGALANEKLFF. In DNA form, the CDR3 reads TGTGCCAGCAGTTTATCGGGGGCATTGGCTAATGAAAAACTGTTTTTT.

The chain uses TRBV28 and TRBJ2-7; TRBD1 aligns across 8 bases. The length of the CDR3 is 15 residues. Trimming removed 6 bases from V and 1 base from J; junction bases left unmatched: 8. Germline loops: CDR1 MDHEN, CDR2 SYDVKM. The CDR3 region is CASSSRTGRSYEQYF. The CDR3 region has the DNA TGTGCCAGCAGCTCCAGGACAGGGCGGTCCTACGAGCAGTACTTC. Based on the CDR3 plus reference TRBV28 and TRBJ2-7, the full variable domain is DVKVTQSSRYLVKRTGEKVFLECVQDMDHENMFWYRQDPGLGLRLIYFSYDVKMKEKGDIPEGYSVSREKKERFSLILESASTNQTSMYLCASSSRTGRSYEQYFGPGTRLTVT.

The chain couples TRBV7-9 to TRBJ1-1, with a possible D match to TRBD1 (6 bases). Trimming shortened V by 5 bases and J by 4 bases, and 8 bases separated the two germline ends. Germline lookup yields CDR1 SEHNR and CDR2 FQNEAQ (reference sequence). The CDR3 covers 12 residues. DNA for the CDR3: TGTGCCAGCAGCGCAGGGGCCACTGAAGCTTTCTTT. This encodes CASSAGATEAFF. The variable domain in full, with the rest retrieved from reference TRBV7-9 and TRBJ1-1, is DTGVSQNPRHKITKRGQNVTFRCDPISEHNRLYWYRQTLGQGPEFLTYFQNEAQLEKSRLLSDRFSAERPKGSFSTLEIQRTEQGDSAMYLCASSAGATEAFFGQGTRLTVV.

V and J are TRBV28 and TRBJ1-2; 8 bases map to TRBD1. Germline loops: CDR1 MDHEN, CDR2 SYDVKM. After removal of 7 bases from V and 5 bases from J, the junction contained 9 bases not matched to a gene. The CDR3 is 14 residues long. The CDR3 loop reads CASTLQGGGYGYTF. The CDR3 DNA reads TGTGCCAGCACCCTACAGGGGGGGGGTTATGGCTACACCTTC.

The chain links TRBV3-1 (or the pseudogene TRBV3-2) to TRBJ2-2; TRBD1 matches at 7 bases. The CDR3 has 13 residues. From germline, CDR1 is LGHDT and CDR2 YNNKEL (reference sequence). The trim removed 4 bases at V and 6 bases at J, leaving 2 bases unmatched. The CDR3 nucleotides are TGTGCCAGCAGCCCAGGGGGTGCCGGGGAGCTGTTTTTT. This gives the protein CASSPGGAGELFF.

V is TRBV4-1 and J is TRBJ2-7, with 11 bases that match TRBD2. Germline V gives CDR1 MGHRA, CDR2 YSYEKL. This CDR3 is built from 16 residues. V lost 0 bases to trimming and J lost 1 base; unmatched junction nucleotides: 2. The CDR3 region is CASSQEASGRSYEQYF. In DNA, the CDR3 is TGCGCCAGCAGCCAAGAGGCTAGCGGGAGGTCCTACGAGCAGTACTTC.

The J gene is TRBJ2-7, the V gene TRBV7-2; perhaps TRBD1 as D (6 bases). This CDR3 is built from 15 residues. V shed 5 bases and J shed 1 base, with 15 bases lying between them. Germline assignment: CDR1 SGHTA and CDR2 FQGNSA. The CDR3 DNA follows: TGTGCCAGCAGCCCTAGCCGAGGACAGTCCTACGAGCAGTACTTC. This translates into CASSPSRGQSYEQYF. Together with reference TRBV7-2 and TRBJ2-7, the CDR3 gives the full variable domain: GAGVSQSPSNKVTEKGKDVELRCDPISGHTALYWYRQSLGQGLEFLIYFQGNSAPDKSGLPSDRFSAERTGGSVSTLTIQRTQQEDSAVYLCASSPSRGQSYEQYFGPGTRLTVT.

This chain uses TRBV7-3 with TRBJ1-5; tentative D call: TRBD1 (6 bases). This CDR3 has 13 amino acids. The V and J ends lost 2 bases and 7 bases respectively, with 9 bases between them. Germline lookup yields CDR1 SGHTA and CDR2 FQGTGA. The CDR3 nucleotides read TGTGCCAGCAGCTTACAACAGGGACAGCCCCAGCATTTT. Its translation is CASSLQQGQPQHF. The full variable domain, completed using reference TRBV7-3 and TRBJ1-5, is GAGVSQTPSNKVTEKGKYVELRCDPISGHTALYWYRQSLGQGPEFLIYFQGTGAADDSGLPNDRFFAVRPEGSVSTLKIQRTERGDSAVYLCASSLQQGQPQHFGDGTRLSIL.

In its sample, this clone was seen a few times. The rearrangement joins TRBV7-3 to TRBJ2-2; possibly TRBD1 for D (5 bases). The germline V gene has CDR1 SGHTA and CDR2 FQGTGA. This CDR3 contains 15 residues. Trimming shortened V by 5 bases and J by 0 bases, and 10 bases separated the two germline ends. In nucleotides, the CDR3 is TGTGCCAGCAGCCGACAGACAGCGAACACCGGGGAGCTGTTTTTT. It translates to CASSRQTANTGELFF.

This clone was detected only once. The rearrangement uses TRBV29-1 and TRBJ1-1; D not resolved. The V gene lost 0 bases and the J gene lost 11 bases, with 10 bases spanning the gap. Germline V gene lookup returns CDR1 SQVTM and CDR2 ANQGSEA. This CDR3 spans 11 amino acids. CDR3 loop: CSVEDFRSAFF. CDR3 in DNA: TGCAGCGTTGAAGATTTTCGTAGCGCTTTCTTT.

The chain carries TRBV21-1 and TRBJ2-5; the listed D gene, TRBD1, was not tested against the DNA. TRBV21-1 is a recognized pseudogene. The CDR3 has 18 residues. CDR3 amino acids: CASSKALPVGHREETQYF. In DNA form, the CDR3 reads TGTGCCAGCAGCAAAGCCCTCCCTGTAGGACACCGAGAGGAGACCCAGTACTTC.

The V call is TRBV4-1, the J call TRBJ2-1, with 8 bases aligning to TRBD1. Losses at the gene ends were 2 bases for V and 3 bases for J; bases not matched to a gene: 6. From germline, CDR1 is MGHRA and CDR2 YSYEKL. This CDR3 comprises 16 residues. CDR3 protein: CASSQPDRVRYNEQFF. In DNA, the CDR3 is TGCGCCAGCAGCCAACCGGACAGGGTTCGCTACAATGAGCAGTTCTTC.

V usage is TRBV7-2 and J usage is TRBJ1-3; 8 bases align to TRBD1. Germline CDR1 SGHTA, CDR2 FQGNSA. The CDR3 runs 18 residues. Trimming took 5 bases from V and 2 from J; bases not matched to a gene: 14. The CDR3 region is CASSKTGGRGLAGNTIYF. The DNA for the CDR3 is TGTGCCAGCAGCAAAACAGGGGGGCGAGGCCTCGCTGGAAACACCATATATTTT.

The J gene is TRBJ2-5, the V gene TRBV18, with TRBD1 matching over 8 bases. J gave up 6 bases and V 0 bases, and 9 bases lay outside the gene matches. The CDR3 is 16 residues long. Germline V lookup: CDR1 KGHSH, CDR2 LQKENI. The CDR3, as DNA: TGTGCCAGCTCACCACCCCCGACAGGGGTTCTGAAGACCCAGTACTTC. It is translated as CASSPPPTGVLKTQYF.

The CDR3 reads CASSGQLNTEAFF. DNA for the CDR3: TGTGCCAGCAGCGGTCAGTTGAACACTGAAGCTTTCTTT. This chain joins TRBV11-1 and TRBJ1-1, with D hard to call. Trimming stripped 5 bases from V and 0 bases from J, with 7 bases between. The CDR3 contains 13 residues. The V gene's germline CDR1 is SGHAT and CDR2 FQDESV (reference sequence).

The chain joins TRBV23-1 to TRBJ1-4; possible D gene TRBD1, 6 bases. TRBV23-1 is treated as an ORF (open reading frame) with a function not yet certain. The CDR3 runs 18 residues. Deletions cut 0 bases from V and 0 bases from J, with 14 bases between. CDR3 DNA: TGCGCCAGCAGTCAATCGTTGGACAGCTCTCCAACTAATGAAAAACTGTTTTTT. The encoded protein is CASSQSLDSSPTNEKLFF.

This clone was seen a single time. The chain joins TRBV12-3 or TRBV12-4 to TRBJ2-7; D ambiguous. V was cut by 1 base and J by 7 bases, with 8 bases left in between. CDR3 size: 12 residues. In DNA, the CDR3 is TGTGCCAGCAGTTTAGGAACGCGGGAGCAGTACTTC. This translates into CASSLGTREQYF.

The rearrangement joins TRBV18 to TRBJ2-7; 8 bases are a match to TRBD1. Per the germline V gene, CDR1 is KGHSH and CDR2 is LQKENI. The V segment lost 3 bases and the J segment 7 bases; nucleotides outside the gene matches: 14. The CDR3 extends over 16 amino acids. CDR3 in amino acids: CASSPPGTGESGEQYF. The CDR3 DNA is TGTGCCAGCTCACCCCCCGGGACAGGCGAATCGGGGGAGCAGTACTTC.

CDR3: CASSHVGQGAGELFF. The CDR3 DNA follows: TGCGCCAGCAGCCACGTTGGACAGGGGGCCGGGGAGCTGTTTTTT. The chain has TRBV4-1 and TRBJ2-2; TRBD1 agrees at 10 bases. The CDR3 loop spans 15 amino acids. Germline V gene data show CDR1 as MGHRA and CDR2 as YSYEKL. Trimming cost V 3 bases and J 6 bases; bases outside gene matches: 4.

The chain employs TRBV30 and TRBJ1-5; D possibly corresponds to TRBD1 (6 bases). The CDR3 runs to 13 residues. Trimming took 1 base from V and 5 from J, leaving 9 bases between them. In germline, CDR1 is GTSNPN, CDR2 SVGIG (reference sequence). CDR3 residues: CAWSAAGDQPQHF. The CDR3 DNA reads TGTGCCTGGAGTGCGGCAGGGGATCAGCCCCAGCATTTT. Variable domain in full (rest from reference TRBV30 and TRBJ1-5): SQTIHQWPATLVQPVGSPLSLECTVEGTSNPNLYWYRQAAGRGLQLLFYSVGIGQISSEVPQNLSASRPQDRQFILSSKKLLLSDSGFYLCAWSAAGDQPQHFGDGTRLSIL.

The rearrangement joins TRBV30 to TRBJ1-4; tentatively, D is TRBD1 (5 bases). The CDR3 runs 13 residues. V was shortened by 2 bases and J by 8 bases, with 12 bases between the two germline ends. Germline V gene lookup returns CDR1 GTSNPN and CDR2 SVGIG (reference sequence). CDR3 loop: CAWSTGGLEKLFF. CDR3 nucleotides: TGTGCCTGGAGTACGGGGGGATTGGAAAAACTGTTTTTT.

The chain links TRBV30 to TRBJ2-7; the match to TRBD2 covers 12 bases. Germline V lookup: CDR1 GTSNPN, CDR2 SVGIG (reference sequence). The CDR3 totals 13 residues. Trimming cost V 1 base and J 10 bases; bases outside gene matches: 5. In DNA, the CDR3 is TGTGCCTGGAGTGCGGCTAGCGGGAGGGCCCAGTACTTC. Translating gives CAWSAASGRAQYF.